These T cell receptor beta chains were read from a single sample in a study of high-grade serous ovarian cancer treatment subgroups. The table came from immunoSEQ multiplex PCR; TCRdb's copy has only in-frame clones and leaves some out. The top ten clones hold less than 9% of a sample with some 2,100 clones, 70% to 85% of them seen once. Specimen: tumor tissue. The receptors shown here come from a human donor with high-grade serous ovarian cancer. CDR3s include the opening cysteine and the closing phenylalanine or tryptophan. Fields, in order: D gene, V gene, J gene, clone size, CDR3 protein. A D gene is named only where the DNA matches it firmly. Clone size, where shown, is once, few, many, or a class for clones that have expanded.

D: TRBD2
V: TRBV11-3
J: TRBJ2-2
size: -
CDR3: CASSPGGEDTGELFF

D: -
V: TRBV2
J: TRBJ1-6
size: -
CDR3: CASRISMSYNSPLHF

D: TRBD1
V: TRBV30
J: TRBJ1-3
size: -
CDR3: CAWRQGRTGNTIYF

D: -
V: TRBV5-6
J: TRBJ1-6
size: once
CDR3: CASSLWGFMTPLHF

D: TRBD2
V: TRBV4-3
J: TRBJ2-3
size: -
CDR3: CASSQDRAGATDTQYF

D: -
V: TRBV30
J: TRBJ1-1
size: -
CDR3: CAWRGDTNTEAFF

D: -
V: TRBV6-5
J: TRBJ1-4
size: -
CDR3: CASSCLTPPKTVF

D: -
V: TRBV11-1
J: -
size: -
CDR3: CAIRDTYSYEQYF

D: TRBD1
V: TRBV5-4
J: TRBJ2-1
size: -
CDR3: CASSLMTGSNEQFF

D: -
V: TRBV5-1
J: TRBJ1-3
size: -
CDR3: CASSLSGLGSGNTIYF

D: -
V: TRBV19
J: TRBJ1-3
size: -
CDR3: CASRSDTISGNTIYF

D: -
V: TRBV20-1
J: TRBJ2-7
size: -
CDR3: CSAREDREQYF

D: TRBD2
V: TRBV5-1
J: TRBJ2-7
size: -
CDR3: CASSVGLGDRRSSYEQYF

D: -
V: TRBV7-2
J: TRBJ2-5
size: -
CDR3: CASSPGQPTWIQETQYF

D: -
V: TRBV7-2
J: TRBJ2-6
size: -
CDR3: CASSLRGGSSGANVLTF

D: -
V: TRBV14
J: TRBJ2-7
size: -
CDR3: CASSQMTTTSYEQYF

D: -
V: TRBV6-4
J: TRBJ2-2
size: few
CDR3: CASSAGEAGELFF

D: TRBD2
V: TRBV2
J: TRBJ2-6
size: large
CDR3: CASNLPSGGTSGANVLTF

D: -
V: TRBV28
J: TRBJ1-3
size: -
CDR3: CASSSGHHSGGNTIYF

D: -
V: TRBV7-9
J: TRBJ1-2
size: -
CDR3: CASSLLLQTGYTF

D: -
V: TRBV10-2
J: TRBJ2-7
size: large
CDR3: CASGHGTYEQYF

D: -
V: TRBV6-1
J: TRBJ1-1
size: -
CDR3: CASSQGGSTEAFF

D: TRBD1
V: TRBV30
J: TRBJ1-5
size: -
CDR3: CAWSAQGGQPQHF

D: -
V: TRBV11-1
J: TRBJ2-1
size: once
CDR3: CASSLDLFHNEQFF

D: -
V: TRBV7-2
J: TRBJ1-5
size: -
CDR3: CASSLGDIGNQPQHF

D: -
V: TRBV20-1
J: TRBJ1-1
size: -
CDR3: CSAPLGSGAFF

D: -
V: TRBV6-6
J: TRBJ1-5
size: -
CDR3: CASSYNLNQPQHF

D: TRBD1
V: TRBV6-5
J: TRBJ2-2
size: few
CDR3: CASSKSTGFGELFF

D: -
V: TRBV5-4
J: TRBJ2-1
size: -
CDR3: CASSSIHTHYNEQFF

D: TRBD1
V: TRBV4-3
J: TRBJ2-1
size: -
CDR3: CASSQELGTGVEQFF

D: -
V: TRBV19
J: TRBJ1-1
size: once
CDR3: CASSIGRGQAEAFF

D: TRBD1
V: TRBV11-1
J: TRBJ1-1
size: -
CDR3: CASSPRVPRGVNTEAFF

D: -
V: TRBV4-3
J: TRBJ1-1
size: -
CDR3: CASSQFTGSAEAFF

D: -
V: TRBV15
J: TRBJ2-2
size: -
CDR3: CATSRARQGRDTGELFF

D: TRBD1
V: TRBV5-1
J: TRBJ2-6
size: -
CDR3: CASSLGDRGGANVLTF

D: TRBD1
V: TRBV11-2
J: TRBJ2-3
size: -
CDR3: CASSLGSGTALTDTQYF

D: -
V: TRBV4-2
J: TRBJ1-1
size: -
CDR3: CASSQAGDRVNTEAFF

D: -
V: TRBV28
J: TRBJ2-1
size: -
CDR3: CASSLRGGYVYNEQFF

D: -
V: TRBV5-1
J: TRBJ1-3
size: -
CDR3: CASSLNRGRPYSGNTIYF

D: TRBD1
V: TRBV27
J: TRBJ1-2
size: -
CDR3: CASSLVHDRGYNYGYTF

D: -
V: TRBV5-6
J: TRBJ1-2
size: -
CDR3: CASSFRKNWGYTF

D: -
V: TRBV9
J: TRBJ2-2
size: -
CDR3: CASSLNTGELFF

D: -
V: TRBV6-1
J: TRBJ1-2
size: -
CDR3: CASSEAPQGATDRYGYTF

D: -
V: TRBV21-1
J: TRBJ1-1
size: once
CDR3: CASSKWGRAGTEAFF

D: TRBD1
V: TRBV5-5
J: TRBJ1-1
size: -
CDR3: CASSRVDRGRNTEAFF

D: -
V: TRBV10-3
J: TRBJ2-7
size: large
CDR3: CAISDLWQGSWHSYEQYF

D: -
V: TRBV5-5
J: TRBJ2-7
size: few
CDR3: CASSLMAGSYEQYF

D: TRBD1
V: TRBV28
J: TRBJ1-1
size: -
CDR3: CASSWPTGTLGDTEAFF

D: -
V: TRBV18
J: TRBJ1-2
size: -
CDR3: CASSPPTESYGYTF

D: -
V: TRBV29-1
J: TRBJ2-1
size: -
CDR3: CSVHQGESQFF

D: TRBD2
V: TRBV6-5
J: TRBJ2-5
size: few
CDR3: CASSGLAGGQETQYF

D: -
V: TRBV28
J: TRBJ2-7
size: -
CDR3: CASRDSPTYEQYF

D: -
V: TRBV27
J: TRBJ1-6
size: -
CDR3: CASSLRGSGAYKGNSPLHF

D: -
V: TRBV10-3
J: TRBJ1-2
size: -
CDR3: CAISGFAGGGYTF